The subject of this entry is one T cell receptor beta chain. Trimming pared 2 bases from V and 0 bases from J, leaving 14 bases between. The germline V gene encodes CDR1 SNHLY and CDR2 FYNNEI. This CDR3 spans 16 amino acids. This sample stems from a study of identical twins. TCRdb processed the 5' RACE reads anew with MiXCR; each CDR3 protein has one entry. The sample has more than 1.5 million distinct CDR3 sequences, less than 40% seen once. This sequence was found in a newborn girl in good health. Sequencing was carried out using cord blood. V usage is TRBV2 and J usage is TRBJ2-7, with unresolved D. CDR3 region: CASSEFRASSSYEQYF. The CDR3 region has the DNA TGTGCCAGCAGTGAATTTCGGGCTTCGAGCTCCTACGAGCAGTACTTC.